What follows are 18 T cell receptor beta chains derived from one specimen sequenced in a study of technical replicates of blood from several donors. Sequenced by immunoSEQ multiplex PCR; TCRdb stores in-frame clones only, minus some. The sample records about 68,000 clones, around 97% being singletons. Material: T cells isolated from PBMCs. Receptors were obtained from a human donor in good health.

The chain has TRBV5-1 and TRBJ2-3; tentative D call: TRBD2 (6 bases). Looked up from germline, CDR1 is SGHRS and CDR2 is YFSETQ. Trimming left V 0 bases short and J 0 bases short, with 11 bases between. CDR3 length: 16 residues. CDR3 region: CASSLEGSGSTDTQYF. CDR3 nucleotide sequence: TGCGCCAGCAGCTTGGAAGGTAGCGGAAGCACAGATACGCAGTATTTT.

This sequence joins TRBV11-1 and TRBJ1-1; D ambiguous. V shed 0 bases and J shed 4 bases, with 9 bases lying between them. The CDR3 consists of 14 residues. In germline, CDR1 is SGHAT, CDR2 FQDESV (reference sequence). The CDR3 loop is CASSLALRGTEAFF. The DNA of the CDR3 is TGTGCCAGCAGCTTAGCTCTTCGGGGCACTGAAGCTTTCTTT.

V and J are TRBV5-1 and TRBJ1-1, with D hard to call. V lost 5 bases, J lost 5 bases, and 16 bases lay in between. Germline V gene sequence: CDR1 SGHRS, CDR2 YFSETQ. This CDR3 region has 14 residues. In DNA form, the CDR3 reads TGCGCCAGCAGGACCGTAGTCGGGGTTACTGAAGCTTTCTTT. Translation: CASRTVVGVTEAFF. The whole variable domain, filled in from reference TRBV5-1 and TRBJ1-1, reads KAGVTQTPRYLIKTRGQQVTLSCSPISGHRSVSWYQQTPGQGLQFLFEYFSETQRNKGNFPGRFSGRQFSNSRSEMNVSTLELGDSALYLCASRTVVGVTEAFFGQGTRLTVV.

The chain links TRBV12-5 to TRBJ2-1; D not resolved. This CDR3 region has 17 residues. The V and J ends lost 1 base and 0 bases respectively, with 13 bases between them. Germline-derived CDR1 and CDR2 are LGHNT and FRNRAP. CDR3 sequence reads: CASGLALIASSYNEQFF. Written as DNA, the CDR3 is TGTGCTAGTGGTTTGGCCTTGATCGCCAGCTCCTACAATGAGCAGTTCTTC.

This clone has only a few counts. This rearrangement joins TRBV9 to TRBJ2-1; weak D call: TRBD2 (6 bases). Germline V gives CDR1 SGDLS, CDR2 YYNGEE. The CDR3 covers 12 residues. The V end lost 1 base, the J end lost 10 bases, and 9 bases lay between the germline ends. CDR3 loop: CASSVRRGEQFF. CDR3 DNA sequence: TGTGCCAGCAGCGTAAGGCGGGGCGAGCAGTTCTTC.

V gene TRBV19 combines with J gene TRBJ1-2; TRBD1 might be the D (5 bases). Germline CDR1 LNHDA, CDR2 SQIVND (reference sequence). V was clipped by 2 bases and J by 7 bases, with 17 bases between them. This CDR3 comprises 15 residues. Written as DNA, the CDR3 is TGTGCCAGTAGTATATCTAGCTACGGGGGTTCTGGCTACACCTTC. It specifies CASSISSYGGSGYTF.

The CDR3 is CASSFTGGPDTQYF. As DNA, the CDR3 is TGCGCCAGCAGCTTCACAGGGGGCCCGGATACGCAGTATTTT. The chain combines TRBV5-1 with TRBJ2-3, with 9 positions matching TRBD1. The CDR3 extends over 14 amino acids. CDR1 and CDR2 from the germline V gene are SGHRS and YFSETQ. V shed 2 bases, J shed 6 bases, and the junction held 4 bases outside the gene matches.

V and J are TRBV7-9 and TRBJ1-1; D call uncertain. Germline V lookup: CDR1 SEHNR, CDR2 FQNEAQ (reference sequence). Trimming stripped 5 bases from V and 8 bases from J, with 12 bases between. The CDR3 extends over 12 amino acids. The CDR3 sequence is CASSPGRHEAFF. CDR3 coding DNA: TGTGCCAGCAGCCCCGGCAGGCACGAAGCTTTCTTT.

The chain links TRBV27 to TRBJ2-5; TRBD2 matches 8 bases. The germline V gene encodes CDR1 MNHEY and CDR2 SMNVEV (reference sequence). The CDR3 is made up of 15 amino acids. V was clipped by 5 bases and J by 2 bases; unmatched bases: 7. CDR3 sequence reads: CASSPAGGVQETQYF. CDR3 nucleotide sequence: TGTGCCAGCAGTCCGGCGGGAGGCGTTCAAGAGACCCAGTACTTC.

The CDR3 reads CASSLGQGLQETQYF. CDR3 in DNA: TGTGCCAGCAGCTTGGGACAGGGCCTTCAAGAGACCCAGTACTTC. This chain uses TRBV5-6 with TRBJ2-5, with TRBD1 identical over 7 bases. Trimming cost V 0 bases and J 2 bases; bases outside gene matches: 4. This CDR3 contains 15 residues. Germline CDR1 is SGHDT and CDR2 is YYEEEE.

This clone was found a few times. This chain links TRBV5-1 with TRBJ1-4; tentatively, D is TRBD1 (5 bases). V dropped 0 bases and J dropped 3 bases, with 12 bases sitting between them. The CDR3 has 16 amino acids. CDR1 is SGHRS and CDR2 is YFSETQ in the germline V gene. The CDR3 coding sequence is TGCGCCAGCAGCTTGGACGTCGGACACCCTAATGAAAAACTGTTTTTT. Protein sequence: CASSLDVGHPNEKLFF.

The chain couples TRBV30 to TRBJ2-3, with D uncertain. Germline assignment: CDR1 GTSNPN and CDR2 SVGIG (reference sequence). The V end was cut by 0 bases, the J end by 5 bases, with 9 bases between. The CDR3 runs 13 residues. Here the CDR3 reads CAWSVASIDTQYF. The CDR3 DNA sequence: TGTGCCTGGAGTGTAGCGAGTATAGATACGCAGTATTTT.

The chain has TRBV7-7 and TRBJ2-1, with 10 bases matching TRBD2. Per the germline V gene, CDR1 is SSHAT and CDR2 is FNYEAQ (reference sequence). The CDR3 is made up of 13 amino acids. Losses at the gene ends were 4 bases for V and 9 bases for J; bases not matched to a gene: 3. CDR3 loop: CASSSSGSGEQFF. In DNA, the CDR3 is TGTGCCAGCAGCTCTAGCGGGAGTGGTGAGCAGTTCTTC. Full variable domain (missing parts from reference TRBV7-7 and TRBJ2-1): GAGVSQSPRYKVTKRGQDVTLRCDPISSHATLYWYQQALGQGPEFLTYFNYEAQPDKSGLPSDRFSAERPEGSISTLTIQRTEQRDSAMYRCASSSSGSGEQFFGPGTRLTVL.

The sample holds one count of this clone. The V gene is TRBV7-2, the J gene TRBJ2-7, with TRBD2 matching 11 bases. The germline V gene encodes CDR1 SGHTA and CDR2 FQGNSA. Trimming took 5 bases from V and 3 from J; bases not matched to a gene: 6. The CDR3 has 15 amino acids. In DNA form, the CDR3 reads TGTGCCAGCAGCGAGGAGCTAGCGGGGGGCTACGAGCAGTACTTC. It translates to CASSEELAGGYEQYF.

The DNA of the CDR3 is TGTGCCAGCAGGGAATATACAGGGGAAGATGAGCAGTTCTTC. Translation: CASREYTGEDEQFF. The gene calls are TRBV2 and TRBJ2-1; 7 nucleotides line up with TRBD1. Trimming took 6 bases from V and 8 from J; bases not matched to a gene: 10. This CDR3 contains 14 residues. Looked up from germline, CDR1 is SNHLY and CDR2 is FYNNEI.

This chain uses TRBV5-1 with TRBJ2-7; the D gene is possibly TRBD1 (6 bases). The V gene lost 4 bases and the J gene lost 4 bases, with 12 bases spanning the gap. This CDR3 comprises 13 residues. The germline V gene has CDR1 SGHRS and CDR2 YFSETQ. CDR3 sequence reads: CASSVTGEYEQYF. The DNA for the CDR3 is TGCGCCAGCAGCGTGACAGGCGAGTACGAGCAGTACTTC.

This chain uses TRBV29-1 with TRBJ2-2, with unresolved D. Looked up from germline, CDR1 is SQVTM and CDR2 is ANQGSEA. This CDR3 has 13 amino acids. With 6 bases removed from V and 2 bases from J, the gap between germline ends came to 10 bases. CDR3 sequence reads: CSVVTPNTGELFF. The CDR3 region has the DNA TGCAGCGTCGTCACACCCAACACCGGGGAGCTGTTTTTT.

This chain connects TRBV2 to TRBJ2-7, with 14 bases lining up with TRBD2. The CDR3 loop spans 18 amino acids. The J segment lost 2 bases and the V segment lost 5 bases, leaving 11 bases of the junction unmatched. Germline CDR1 and CDR2: SNHLY and FYNNEI. The CDR3 DNA follows: TGTGCCAGCAGTTCTCCGGGACTAGCGGGAGACAGGGCCTACGAGCAGTACTTC. Protein: CASSSPGLAGDRAYEQYF.